Following are 20 T cell receptor beta chains from one sample sequenced in a study of blood T cells in healthy people across ages. Combining a sample-barcoded 5' primer with a J-beta primer mix, a second PCR ran for roughly 7 to 12 cycles. TCRdb processed the 5' RACE reads anew with MiXCR; each CDR3 protein has one entry. The table lists 850,000 to 1,100,000 distinct CDR3 sequences, under 40% of them singletons, with around 13% in the top ten. Sequenced: blood. These receptors came from a man between 18 and 29 years old in good health.

The chain employs TRBV20-1 and TRBJ1-2, with a tentative D call TRBD1 (5 bases). Germline assignment: CDR1 DFQATT and CDR2 SNEGSKA (reference sequence). V lost 4 bases and J lost 4, with 10 bases in between. There are 12 residues in the CDR3. Here the CDR3 reads CSATATVYGYTF. CDR3 sequence (DNA): TGCAGTGCTACTGCGACAGTCTATGGCTACACCTTC.

Notes on this clonotype: This may stem from a read error, because a much larger clone lies one nucleotide away. This rearrangement joins TRBV5-1 to TRBJ1-1; no clear D. Germline CDR1 SGHRS, CDR2 YFSETQ. This CDR3 region has 16 residues. The CDR3 sequence: CASSPGRNVMNAEAFF. In DNA form, the CDR3 reads TGCGCCAGCAGCCCCGGACGGAATGTAATGAACGCTGAAGCTTTCTTT.

This clonotype was detected many times. This chain uses TRBV9 with TRBJ2-7; D is uncertain. This CDR3 spans 14 amino acids. Trimming took 0 bases from V and 0 from J, leaving 7 bases between them. Germline values: CDR1 SGDLS, CDR2 YYNGEE. In DNA form, the CDR3 reads TGTGCCAGCAGCGTAGAGGGAAACTCCTACGAGCAGTACTTC. It codes for CASSVEGNSYEQYF.

The genes are TRBV4-3 and TRBJ2-3; 7 bases agree with TRBD2. Per germline, CDR1 LGHNA and CDR2 YSLEER. V lost 2 bases to trimming and J lost 0 bases; unmatched junction nucleotides: 8. The CDR3 has 17 residues. The CDR3 spells CASSQQRLAASTDTQYF. Written as DNA, the CDR3 is TGCGCCAGCAGCCAACAACGGCTAGCGGCAAGCACAGATACGCAGTATTTT.

The chain joins TRBV7-9 to TRBJ2-7; D unclear. The V and J ends lost 1 base and 5 bases respectively, with 18 bases between them. Germline V CDR1 and CDR2: SEHNR, FQNEAQ (reference sequence). This CDR3 comprises 16 residues. The CDR3 protein is CASSLGARNRGDEQYF. In DNA form, the CDR3 reads TGTGCCAGCAGCTTAGGGGCACGGAATCGAGGTGACGAGCAGTACTTC.

The chain employs TRBV12-3 or TRBV12-4 and TRBJ2-4; perhaps D is TRBD1 or TRBD2 (5 bases each). Trimming shortened V by 3 bases and J by 1 base, and 10 bases separated the two germline ends. CDR3 length: 15 residues. CDR3 DNA sequence: TGTGCCAGCAGTTTTTGGGGGAAGGCCAAAAACATTCAGTACTTC. Its translation is CASSFWGKAKNIQYF.

CDR3 DNA: TGTGCCAGCAGCGTACCCCGGGATACGCAGTATTTT. Amino acids: CASSVPRDTQYF. The chain is built from TRBV9 and TRBJ2-3; D is uncertain. The V gene's germline CDR1 is SGDLS and CDR2 YYNGEE. This CDR3 is 12 amino acids long. The ends were cut back, 1 base at V and 6 bases at J, with 6 bases in the middle.

The chain links TRBV14 to TRBJ1-1; D is perhaps TRBD1 (5 bases). V lost 4 bases and J 9 bases, leaving 18 bases between the germline ends. The CDR3 has 14 residues. Germline CDR1 and CDR2: SGHDN and FVKESK. The CDR3 nucleotides read TGTGCCAGCAGCCCCGAGAGGGGAGCCGCCAAAGCTTTCTTT. It translates to CASSPERGAAKAFF.

A note on this clonotype: Compared with germline, one end of the junction differs, possibly owing to a read error. The genes are TRBV3-1 and TRBJ1-1; D gene uncertain. Germline lookup yields CDR1 LGHDT and CDR2 YNNKEL (reference sequence). The CDR3 spans 15 residues. CDR3 in DNA: TGTGCCAGCAACCAAGATCGAGGGAGGCACACTGAAGCTTTCTTT. Translated: CASNQDRGRHTEAFF.

The chain links TRBV4-1 to TRBJ2-2, with TRBD2 identical over 7 bases. Trimming removed 8 bases from V and 5 bases from J; junction bases left unmatched: 11. Germline values: CDR1 MGHRA, CDR2 YSYEKL. The CDR3 extends over 15 amino acids. CDR3 protein: CASQGTTLSTGELFF. For the CDR3, the DNA is TGCGCCAGCCAAGGGACTACCTTGAGTACCGGGGAGCTGTTTTTT.

This clonotype has only a few counts. V is TRBV9 and J is TRBJ1-2; TRBD1 is a possible D gene (6 bases). From germline, CDR1 is SGDLS and CDR2 YYNGEE. V lost 8 bases, J lost 3 bases, and 11 bases lay in between. CDR3 length: 12 residues. In DNA form, the CDR3 reads TGTGCCAGTGGACAGAGAGACTATGGCTACACCTTC. It specifies CASGQRDYGYTF.

This rearrangement joins TRBV19 to TRBJ2-1; D might be TRBD1 (6 bases). CDR1 is LNHDA, CDR2 SQIVND, per germline (reference sequence). Trimming left V 1 base short and J 3 bases short, with 10 bases between. The CDR3 consists of 15 residues. CDR3: CASSIGPRGYNEQFF. The CDR3, as DNA: TGTGCCAGTAGTATAGGCCCCAGGGGCTACAATGAGCAGTTCTTC.

The chain combines TRBV5-1 with TRBJ2-4, with D hard to call. The CDR3 extends over 13 amino acids. In germline, CDR1 is SGHRS, CDR2 YFSETQ. Trimming removed 0 bases from V and 5 bases from J, with 6 bases in between. CDR3 protein: CASSLGSQNIQYF. In nucleotides, the CDR3 is TGCGCCAGCAGCTTGGGCAGCCAAAACATTCAGTACTTC. The full variable domain, its missing parts supplied by reference TRBV5-1 and TRBJ2-4, is KAGVTQTPRYLIKTRGQQVTLSCSPISGHRSVSWYQQTPGQGLQFLFEYFSETQRNKGNFPGRFSGRQFSNSRSEMNVSTLELGDSALYLCASSLGSQNIQYFGAGTRLSVL.

On this clonotype: A clone one base away is much larger, so this may be a read error. The chain uses TRBV10-3 and TRBJ2-1, with 13 bases fitting TRBD2. The J call may be faulty, since TRBJ2-7 better matches the DNA end. The CDR3 is 19 residues long. Germline V gene data show CDR1 as ENHRY and CDR2 as SYGVKD. Here the CDR3 reads CAISESTSGGSSSYNEQYF. For the CDR3, the DNA is TGTGCCATCAGTGAGTCGACTAGCGGGGGGTCCAGCTCCTACAATGAGCAGTACTTC.

Comments on this clonotype: At one of its ends the junction is not consistent with the germline gene, which may arise from a read error. This rearrangement joins TRBV6-2 or TRBV6-3 to TRBJ2-2; weak D call: TRBD1 (6 bases). The CDR3 extends over 15 amino acids. Germline-derived CDR1 and CDR2 are MNHEY and SVGEGT. This CDR3 is CASSYGGRRWGEQFF. The CDR3 nucleotides are TGTGCCAGCAGTTATGGGGGCAGGCGATGGGGTGAGCAGTTTTTT.

This clonotype was seen a few times. The chain recombines TRBV19 with TRBJ2-3; the D call may be TRBD1 or TRBD2 (5 bases each). The CDR3 totals 15 residues. Germline CDR1 is LNHDA and CDR2 is SQIVND (reference sequence). V was cut by 5 bases and J by 6 bases, with 18 bases left in between. CDR3 residues: CASSSPTGTPDTQYF. CDR3 sequence (DNA): TGTGCCAGTAGTTCCCCGACGGGGACCCCGGATACGCAGTATTTT.

CDR3 sequence (DNA): TGTGCCAGCAGCTTAGCGACAGGGAAAGTGGAGACCCAGTACTTC. This codes for CASSLATGKVETQYF. The rearrangement links TRBV7-2 to TRBJ2-5; 7 bases align to TRBD1. The V gene's germline CDR1 is SGHTA and CDR2 FQGNSA. This CDR3 has 15 amino acids. V trimming: 0 bases; J trimming: 5 bases; junction bases outside the gene matches: 6.

V is TRBV12-3 or TRBV12-4 and J is TRBJ2-2; unclear D gene. V was cut by 2 bases and J by 4 bases, with 5 bases left in between. This CDR3 is 13 amino acids long. CDR3 sequence reads: CASSLRLTGELFF. The CDR3 bases are TGTGCCAGCAGTTTAAGACTCACCGGGGAGCTGTTTTTT.

The chain couples TRBV25-1 to TRBJ1-4, with TRBD1 as a possible D gene (5 bases). Trimming cost V 3 bases and J 6 bases, with 17 bases left between them. The CDR3 contains 16 residues. CDR1 is MGHDK and CDR2 is SYGVNS in the germline V gene. CDR3 in DNA: TGTGCCAGCAGTGAGGGGGGAGGCCCTGACGATGAAAAACTGTTTTTT. This codes for CASSEGGGPDDEKLFF.

This chain links TRBV4-2 with TRBJ2-5; TRBD2 matches 7 bases. Germline values: CDR1 LGHNA, CDR2 YNFKEQ. V dropped 0 bases and J dropped 5; count of bases not matched to a gene: 6. The CDR3 is made up of 15 amino acids. The CDR3 DNA reads TGTGCCAGCAGCCAAGAGGAACTAGCGAGGGAGACCCAGTACTTC. Amino acid sequence: CASSQEELARETQYF.